Presented here are 11 T cell receptor beta chains from one specimen sequenced in a study of CD8 T cells in ankylosing spondylitis. TCRdb re-derived calls from the 5' RACE reads in MiXCR, one entry per CDR3 protein. The sample contains approximately 240,000 distinct CDR3 sequences, approximately 24% of which appear only once. Sequenced material: blood, either unsorted or a sorted T cell fraction (not recorded which). These receptors came from a male donor with ankylosing spondylitis or in good health (not recorded which).

This clonotype was counted a single time. The chain recombines TRBV6-5 with TRBJ1-1, with TRBD1 identical over 7 bases. The CDR3 length is 14 residues. With 4 bases clipped from V and 5 bases from J, the junction kept 7 bases outside the gene matches. Looked up from germline, CDR1 is MNHEY and CDR2 is SVGAGI. The CDR3 DNA sequence: TGTGCCAGCAGTTGGAGACAGGGCAGGACTGAAGCTTTCTTT. Amino acids: CASSWRQGRTEAFF.

The chain joins TRBV20-1 to TRBJ2-1; 11 positions agree with TRBD2. V lost 3 bases to trimming and J lost 2 bases; unmatched junction nucleotides: 6. Germline loops: CDR1 DFQATT, CDR2 SNEGSKA (reference sequence). The CDR3 length is 16 residues. In DNA form, the CDR3 reads TGCAGTGCTAGGGCCCTTAGCGGGGGGGCCTACAATGAGCAGTTCTTC. This translates into CSARALSGGAYNEQFF.

In this sample, this clonotype turned up a few times. V and J are TRBV20-1 and TRBJ2-6; no reliable D call. V was shortened by 6 bases and J by 0 bases, with 15 bases between the two germline ends. CDR1 and CDR2 from the germline V gene are DFQATT and SNEGSKA (reference sequence). This CDR3 is 16 amino acids long. CDR3 amino acids: CSAPDTASSGANVLTF. CDR3 nucleotides: TGCAGTGCGCCCGATACGGCGAGCTCTGGGGCCAACGTCCTGACTTTC.

This clonotype was counted ten times or more. V is TRBV12-3 or TRBV12-4 and J is TRBJ1-5; unclear D gene. The CDR3 contains 14 residues. The germline V and J ends were trimmed by 7 bases and 1 base, with 11 bases remaining between them. The CDR3 spells CASIRGGSNQPQHF. The CDR3 bases are TGTGCCAGCATCCGGGGTGGCAGCAATCAGCCCCAGCATTTT.

The chain employs TRBV2 and TRBJ1-5, with TRBD1 identical over 9 bases. V dropped 6 bases and J dropped 6; count of bases not matched to a gene: 3. The CDR3 is 13 residues long. Germline lookup yields CDR1 SNHLY and CDR2 FYNNEI. This chain's CDR3 is CASSGQGTQPQHF. DNA of the CDR3: TGTGCCAGCAGCGGACAGGGGACTCAGCCCCAGCATTTT.

This clonotype was counted a few times. V is TRBV6-1 and J is TRBJ2-1; D is unresolved. V shed 5 bases and J shed 5 bases, with 13 bases lying between them. CDR1 and CDR2 from the germline V gene are MNHNS and SASEGT. The CDR3 loop spans 14 amino acids. The CDR3 coding sequence is TGTGCCAGCAGTAGGAATCTAGTCGACAATGAGCAGTTCTTC. This sequence encodes CASSRNLVDNEQFF.

This clonotype was counted at least ten times. The chain links TRBV20-1 to TRBJ1-2; 7 nucleotides line up with TRBD1. Trimming at V came to 6 bases and at J to 3 bases, leaving 10 bases not matched to a gene. The CDR3 runs to 14 residues. Germline assignment: CDR1 DFQATT and CDR2 SNEGSKA (reference sequence). CDR3 bases: TGCAGTGCCGAGGGGGCAGGGGGGGACTATGGCTACACCTTC. The encoded protein is CSAEGAGGDYGYTF.

This clonotype was observed a single time. J is TRBJ2-7 and V is TRBV12-3 or TRBV12-4; 8 bases map to TRBD2. V was pared by 3 bases and J by 3 bases, with 7 bases of the junction left unmatched. The CDR3 is made up of 15 amino acids. The CDR3 here is CASSLSAGGNYEQYF. The CDR3 DNA is TGTGCCAGCAGTTTGTCGGCGGGGGGCAACTACGAGCAGTACTTC.

This clonotype was observed at least ten times. The CDR3 coding sequence is TGTGCCAGCAGCTTCCAGGGGTATGAGCAGTTCTTC. Its translation is CASSFQGYEQFF. The chain has TRBV5-6 and TRBJ2-1, with a weak D call TRBD1 (6 bases). Looked up from germline, CDR1 is SGHDT and CDR2 is YYEEEE. With 2 bases removed from V and 8 bases from J, the gap between germline ends came to 8 bases. The CDR3 runs 12 residues.

This clonotype came up a few times. J is TRBJ2-5 and V is TRBV20-1; D ambiguous. CDR3 length: 12 residues. The germline gives CDR1 DFQATT, CDR2 SNEGSKA (reference sequence). V was pared by 3 bases and J by 1 base, with 6 bases between. The CDR3 nucleotides read TGCAGTGCTAGTCCGACCCAAGAGACCCAGTACTTC. Translation gives CSASPTQETQYF.

In this sample, this clonotype turned up many times. The genes are TRBV10-2 and TRBJ2-3, with TRBD2 identical over 7 bases. The CDR3 runs to 15 residues. The germline V gene has CDR1 WSHSY and CDR2 SAAADI. Trimming at V came to 0 bases and at J to 2 bases, leaving 2 bases not matched to a gene. CDR3 nucleotide sequence: TGCGCCAGCAGTGAGTCCCTAGCGGTCACAGATACGCAGTATTTT. Its translation is CASSESLAVTDTQYF.